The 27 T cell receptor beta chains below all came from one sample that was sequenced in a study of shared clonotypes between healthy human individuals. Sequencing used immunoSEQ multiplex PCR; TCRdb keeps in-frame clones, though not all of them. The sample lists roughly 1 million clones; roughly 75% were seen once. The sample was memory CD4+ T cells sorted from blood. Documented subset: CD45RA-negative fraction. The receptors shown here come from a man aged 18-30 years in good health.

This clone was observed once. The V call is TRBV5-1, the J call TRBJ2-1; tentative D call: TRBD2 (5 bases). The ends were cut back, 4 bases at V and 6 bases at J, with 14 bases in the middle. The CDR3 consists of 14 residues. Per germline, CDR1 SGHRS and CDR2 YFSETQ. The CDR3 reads CASSMGASINEQFF. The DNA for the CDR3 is TGCGCCAGCAGCATGGGAGCTAGCATCAATGAGCAGTTCTTC.

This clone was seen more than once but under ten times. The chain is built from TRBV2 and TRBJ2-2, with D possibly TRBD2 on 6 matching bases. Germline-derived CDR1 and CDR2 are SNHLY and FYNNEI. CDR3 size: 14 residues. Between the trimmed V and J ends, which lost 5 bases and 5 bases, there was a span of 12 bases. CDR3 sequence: CASSRGTGTGELFF. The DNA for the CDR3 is TGTGCCAGCAGTCGTGGGACTGGGACCGGGGAGCTGTTTTTT. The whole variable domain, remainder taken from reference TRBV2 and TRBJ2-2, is EPEVTQTPSHQVTQMGQEVILRCVPISNHLYFYWYRQILGQKVEFLVSFYNNEISEKSEIFDDQFSVERPDGSNFTLKIRSTKLEDSAMYFCASSRGTGTGELFFGEGSRLTVL.

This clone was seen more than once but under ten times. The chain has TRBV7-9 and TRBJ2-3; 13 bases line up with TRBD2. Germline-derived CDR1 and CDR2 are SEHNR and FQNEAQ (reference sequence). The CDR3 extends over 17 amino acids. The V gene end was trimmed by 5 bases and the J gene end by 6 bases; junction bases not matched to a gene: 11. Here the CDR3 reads CASSEVKLAGGNDTQYF. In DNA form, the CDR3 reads TGTGCCAGCAGCGAAGTGAAACTAGCGGGAGGGAACGATACGCAGTATTTT.

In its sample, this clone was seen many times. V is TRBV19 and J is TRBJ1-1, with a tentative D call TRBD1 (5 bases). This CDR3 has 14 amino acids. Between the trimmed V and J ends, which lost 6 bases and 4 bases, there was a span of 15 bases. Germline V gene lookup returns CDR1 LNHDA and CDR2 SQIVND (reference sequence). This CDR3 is CASRGPGGSTEAFF. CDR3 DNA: TGTGCCAGTAGGGGCCCGGGGGGGAGCACTGAAGCTTTCTTT.

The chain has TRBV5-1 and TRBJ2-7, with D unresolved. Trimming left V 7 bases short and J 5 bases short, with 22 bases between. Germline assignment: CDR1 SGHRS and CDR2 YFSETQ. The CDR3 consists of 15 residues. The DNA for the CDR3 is TGCGCCAGCGCGGTCACCGCAAACGTTTTGGACGAGCAGTACTTC. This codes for CASAVTANVLDEQYF.

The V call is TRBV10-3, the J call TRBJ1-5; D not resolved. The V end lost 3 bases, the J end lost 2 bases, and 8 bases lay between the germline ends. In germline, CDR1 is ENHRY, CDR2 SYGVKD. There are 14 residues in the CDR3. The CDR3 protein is CAISEWPGNQPQHF. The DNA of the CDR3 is TGTGCCATCAGTGAATGGCCAGGCAATCAGCCCCAGCATTTT.

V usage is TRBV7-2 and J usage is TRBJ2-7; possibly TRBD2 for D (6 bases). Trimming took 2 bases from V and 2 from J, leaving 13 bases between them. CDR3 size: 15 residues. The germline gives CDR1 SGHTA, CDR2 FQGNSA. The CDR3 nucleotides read TGTGCCAGCAGCTTACAAGGGACTGCTGCCTACGAGCAGTACTTC. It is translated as CASSLQGTAAYEQYF. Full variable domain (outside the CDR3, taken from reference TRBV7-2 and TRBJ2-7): GAGVSQSPSNKVTEKGKDVELRCDPISGHTALYWYRQSLGQGLEFLIYFQGNSAPDKSGLPSDRFSAERTGGSVSTLTIQRTQQEDSAVYLCASSLQGTAAYEQYFGPGTRLTVT.

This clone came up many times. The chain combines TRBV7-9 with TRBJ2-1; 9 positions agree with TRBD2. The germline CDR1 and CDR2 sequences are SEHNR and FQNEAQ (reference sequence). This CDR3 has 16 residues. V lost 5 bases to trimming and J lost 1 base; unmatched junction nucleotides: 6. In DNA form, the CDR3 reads TGTGCCAGCAGCGACGATAGCGGGAGATCCTACAATGAGCAGTTCTTC. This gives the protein CASSDDSGRSYNEQFF.

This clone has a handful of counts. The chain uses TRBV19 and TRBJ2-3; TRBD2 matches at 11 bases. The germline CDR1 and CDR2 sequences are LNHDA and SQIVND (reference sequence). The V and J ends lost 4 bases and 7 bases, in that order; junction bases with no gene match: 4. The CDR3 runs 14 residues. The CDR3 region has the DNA TGTGCCAGTAGTACAGTAGCGGGAGGGCATACGCAGTATTTT. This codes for CASSTVAGGHTQYF.

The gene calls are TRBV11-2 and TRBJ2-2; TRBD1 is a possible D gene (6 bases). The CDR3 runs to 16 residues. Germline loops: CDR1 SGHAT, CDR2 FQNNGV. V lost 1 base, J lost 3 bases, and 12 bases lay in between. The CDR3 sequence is CASSLVAGADTGELFF. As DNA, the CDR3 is TGTGCCAGCAGCTTAGTAGCAGGGGCAGACACCGGGGAGCTGTTTTTT.

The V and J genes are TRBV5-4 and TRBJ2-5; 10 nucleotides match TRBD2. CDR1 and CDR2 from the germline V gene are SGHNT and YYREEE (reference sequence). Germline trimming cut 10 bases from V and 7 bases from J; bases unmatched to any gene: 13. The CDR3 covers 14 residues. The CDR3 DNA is TGTGCCGGAAACCACCTAGCGGGAGATACGACCCAGTACTTC. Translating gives CAGNHLAGDTTQYF.

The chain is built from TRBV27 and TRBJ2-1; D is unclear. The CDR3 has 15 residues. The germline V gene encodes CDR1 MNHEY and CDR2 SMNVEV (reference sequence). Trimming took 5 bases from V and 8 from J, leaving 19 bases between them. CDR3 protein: CASSPMPLGAYEQFF. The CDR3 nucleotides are TGTGCCAGCAGTCCCATGCCCCTCGGTGCATATGAGCAGTTCTTC.

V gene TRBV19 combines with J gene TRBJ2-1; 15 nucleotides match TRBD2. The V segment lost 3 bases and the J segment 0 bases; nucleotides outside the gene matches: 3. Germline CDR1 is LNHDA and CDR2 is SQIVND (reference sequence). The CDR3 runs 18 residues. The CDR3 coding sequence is TGTGCCAGTAGTATGGGACTAGCGGGAGGAAACTCCTACAATGAGCAGTTCTTC. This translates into CASSMGLAGGNSYNEQFF.

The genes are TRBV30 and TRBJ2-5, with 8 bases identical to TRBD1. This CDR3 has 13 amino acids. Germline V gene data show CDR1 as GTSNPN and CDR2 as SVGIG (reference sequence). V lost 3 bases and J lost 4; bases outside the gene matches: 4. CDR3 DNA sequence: TGTGCCTGGAGACTCAGGGGGCGAGAGACCCAGTACTTC. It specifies CAWRLRGRETQYF.

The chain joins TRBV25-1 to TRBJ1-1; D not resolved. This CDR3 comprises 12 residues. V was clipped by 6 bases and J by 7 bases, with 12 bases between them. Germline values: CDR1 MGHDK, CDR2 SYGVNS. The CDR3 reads CASRGFSVEAFF. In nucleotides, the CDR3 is TGTGCCAGCAGGGGGTTTAGCGTTGAAGCTTTCTTT.

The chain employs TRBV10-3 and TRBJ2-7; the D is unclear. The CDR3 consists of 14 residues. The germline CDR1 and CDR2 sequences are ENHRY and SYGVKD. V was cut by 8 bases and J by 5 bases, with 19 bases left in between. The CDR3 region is CAIGPRSDSDEQYF. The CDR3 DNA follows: TGTGCCATCGGTCCCCGGAGTGATTCCGACGAGCAGTACTTC.

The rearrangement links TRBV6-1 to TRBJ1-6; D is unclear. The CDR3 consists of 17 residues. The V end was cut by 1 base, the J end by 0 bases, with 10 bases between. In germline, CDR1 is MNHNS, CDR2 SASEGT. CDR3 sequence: CASSEVLKSSYNSPLHF. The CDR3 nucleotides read TGTGCCAGCAGTGAAGTACTGAAGAGCTCCTATAATTCACCCCTCCACTTT.

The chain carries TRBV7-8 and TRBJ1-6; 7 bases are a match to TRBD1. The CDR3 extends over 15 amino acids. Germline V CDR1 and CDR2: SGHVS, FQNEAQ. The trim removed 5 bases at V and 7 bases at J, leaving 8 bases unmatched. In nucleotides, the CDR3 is TGTGCCAGCAGCCCACAGGGGACAGCAAATTCACCCCTCCACTTT. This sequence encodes CASSPQGTANSPLHF. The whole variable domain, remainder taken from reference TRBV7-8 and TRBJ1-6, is GAGVSQSPRYKVAKRGQDVALRCDPISGHVSLFWYQQALGQGPEFLTYFQNEAQLDKSGLPSDRFFAERPEGSVSTLKIQRTQQEDSAVYLCASSPQGTANSPLHFGNGTRLTVT.

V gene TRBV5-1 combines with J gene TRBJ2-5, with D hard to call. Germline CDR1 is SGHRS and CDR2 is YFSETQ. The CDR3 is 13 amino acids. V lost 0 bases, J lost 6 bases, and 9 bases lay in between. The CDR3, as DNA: TGCGCCAGCAGCTTGGGGCTATTAAAGACCCAGTACTTC. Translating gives CASSLGLLKTQYF.

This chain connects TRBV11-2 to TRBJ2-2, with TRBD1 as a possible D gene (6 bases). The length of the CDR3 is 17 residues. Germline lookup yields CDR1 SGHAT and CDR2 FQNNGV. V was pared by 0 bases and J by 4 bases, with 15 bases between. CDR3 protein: CASSLDQRTGSTGELFF. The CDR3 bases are TGTGCCAGCAGCTTAGATCAGCGTACAGGGAGCACCGGGGAGCTGTTTTTT.

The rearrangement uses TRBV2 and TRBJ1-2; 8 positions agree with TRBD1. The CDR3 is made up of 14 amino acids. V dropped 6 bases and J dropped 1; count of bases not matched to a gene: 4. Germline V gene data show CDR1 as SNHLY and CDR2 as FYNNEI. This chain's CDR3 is CASSMTGVNYGYTF. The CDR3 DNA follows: TGTGCCAGCAGCATGACAGGGGTTAACTATGGCTACACCTTC.

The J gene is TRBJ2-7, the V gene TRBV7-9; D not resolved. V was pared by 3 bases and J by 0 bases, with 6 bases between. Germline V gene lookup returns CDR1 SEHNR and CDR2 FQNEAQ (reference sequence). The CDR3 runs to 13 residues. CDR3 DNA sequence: TGTGCCAGCAGCTTCGAGTACTCCTACGAGCAGTACTTC. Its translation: CASSFEYSYEQYF.

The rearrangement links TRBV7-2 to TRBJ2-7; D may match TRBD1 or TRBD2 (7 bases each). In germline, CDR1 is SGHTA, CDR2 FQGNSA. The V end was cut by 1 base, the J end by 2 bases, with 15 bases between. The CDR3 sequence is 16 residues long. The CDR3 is CASSLGQGGYTYEQYF. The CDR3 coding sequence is TGTGCCAGCAGCTTAGGGCAGGGGGGGTACACCTACGAGCAGTACTTC.

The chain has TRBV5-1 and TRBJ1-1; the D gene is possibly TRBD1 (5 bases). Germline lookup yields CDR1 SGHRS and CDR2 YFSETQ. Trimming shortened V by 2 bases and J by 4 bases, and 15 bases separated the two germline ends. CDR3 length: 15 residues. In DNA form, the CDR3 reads TGCGCCAGCAGCTTCCAAGAGGGCCAGGGCACTGAAGCTTTCTTT. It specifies CASSFQEGQGTEAFF.

The CDR3 protein is CASSGGLAGVETQYF. In DNA form, the CDR3 reads TGTGCCAGCAGTGGGGGACTAGCGGGAGTTGAGACCCAGTACTTC. The J gene is TRBJ2-5, the V gene TRBV6-1; 14 nucleotides agree with TRBD2. With 4 bases clipped from V and 5 bases from J, the junction kept 3 bases outside the gene matches. The CDR3 sequence is 15 residues long. Germline CDR1 is MNHNS and CDR2 is SASEGT.

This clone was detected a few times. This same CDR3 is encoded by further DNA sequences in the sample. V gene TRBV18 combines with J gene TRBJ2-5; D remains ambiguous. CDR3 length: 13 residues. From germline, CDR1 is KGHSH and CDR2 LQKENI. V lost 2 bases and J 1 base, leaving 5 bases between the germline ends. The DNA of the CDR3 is TGTGCCAGCTCACCAGTTAGCCAAGAGACCCAGTACTTC. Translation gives CASSPVSQETQYF.

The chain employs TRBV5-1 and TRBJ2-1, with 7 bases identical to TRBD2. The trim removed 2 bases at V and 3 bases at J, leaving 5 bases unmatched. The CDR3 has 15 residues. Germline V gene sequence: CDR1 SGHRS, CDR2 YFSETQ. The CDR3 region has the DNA TGCGCCAGCAGCTTAACGGGGGACTACTACAATGAGCAGTTCTTC. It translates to CASSLTGDYYNEQFF.